The 11 T cell receptor beta chains presented below share a single source sample, sequenced in a study of CD8+ T cells in alopecia areata. Extraction of RNA preceded its reverse transcription into cDNA, which served as the sequencing template. TCRdb's copy holds only in-frame clones and misses some; the assay was immunoSEQ multiplex PCR. The sample gives approximately 210,000 clones, roughly 70% of which show up once; 1.3% is in the top ten. Treatment meaning: oral pan-JAK inhibitor, 5-10 mg twice daily. Sequenced material: CD4+ T cells sorted from blood, taken at approximately week 50, from a patient treated with tofacitinib. These receptors were taken from a human donor with alopecia areata.

V and J are TRBV29-1 and TRBJ2-2, with D unclear. Germline loops: CDR1 SQVTM, CDR2 ANQGSEA. With 1 base removed from V and 9 bases from J, the gap between germline ends came to 6 bases. The CDR3 covers 11 residues. CDR3 sequence: CSVEVGRELFF. DNA for the CDR3: TGCAGCGTTGAAGTCGGCCGGGAGCTGTTTTTT.

The chain uses TRBV20-1 and TRBJ1-6; D might be TRBD1 (5 bases). Trimming shortened V by 5 bases and J by 14 bases, and 13 bases separated the two germline ends. The CDR3 has 11 residues. CDR1 and CDR2 from the germline V gene are DFQATT and SNEGSKA (reference sequence). CDR3 region: CSADWEGALHF. The DNA of the CDR3 is TGCAGTGCTGACTGGGAAGGGGCCCTCCACTTT.

The genes are TRBV4-1 and TRBJ1-4; D not resolved. The CDR3 contains 12 residues. CDR1 is MGHRA and CDR2 is YSYEKL in the germline V gene. V lost 1 base, J lost 8 bases, and 5 bases lay in between. Here the CDR3 reads CASSQVGEKLFF. Written as DNA, the CDR3 is TGCGCCAGCAGCCAAGTCGGGGAAAAACTGTTTTTT.

The chain is built from TRBV5-6 and TRBJ2-7; D call uncertain. V was pared by 3 bases and J by 7 bases, with 8 bases between. Germline CDR1 reads SGHDT; CDR2 reads YYEEEE. The CDR3 has 11 amino acids. CDR3 protein: CASSWAVEQYF. Written as DNA, the CDR3 is TGTGCCAGCAGCTGGGCGGTGGAGCAGTACTTC.

The chain combines TRBV29-1 with TRBJ2-7; D unclear. With 7 bases removed from V and 0 bases from J, the gap between germline ends came to 10 bases. This CDR3 has 12 amino acids. Germline lookup yields CDR1 SQVTM and CDR2 ANQGSEA. DNA for the CDR3: TGCAGCGCCAGGTGGGACTCCTACGAGCAGTACTTC. Residues: CSARWDSYEQYF.

The V call is TRBV29-1, the J call TRBJ2-3; 8 positions agree with TRBD2. V lost 4 bases, J lost 5 bases, and 2 bases stayed unmatched. CDR1 is SQVTM and CDR2 is ANQGSEA in the germline V gene. The CDR3 is 12 residues long. The CDR3 DNA is TGCAGCGTTGTAGCGGGGATAGATACGCAGTATTTT. Amino acids: CSVVAGIDTQYF.

This rearrangement joins TRBV6-5 to TRBJ2-5; D assignment may be TRBD1 or TRBD2 (5 bases each). Germline V gene data show CDR1 as MNHEY and CDR2 as SVGAGI. Trimming pared 0 bases from V and 3 bases from J, leaving 14 bases between. The CDR3 spans 16 residues. The CDR3 sequence: CASSYSYTGPKETQYF. The CDR3 DNA reads as TGTGCCAGCAGTTACTCGTACACGGGGCCTAAAGAGACCCAGTACTTC.

The chain links TRBV30 to TRBJ1-2; D remains unclear. CDR3 length: 15 residues. The V and J ends lost 0 bases and 3 bases respectively, with 14 bases between them. The germline V gene has CDR1 GTSNPN and CDR2 SVGIG (reference sequence). The CDR3 sequence is CAWSVGWLADYGYTF. Here the CDR3 DNA reads TGTGCCTGGAGTGTAGGATGGTTGGCAGACTATGGCTACACCTTC.

V and J are TRBV4-1 and TRBJ1-2, with a weak D call TRBD1 (5 bases). The length of the CDR3 is 14 residues. Per the germline V gene, CDR1 is MGHRA and CDR2 is YSYEKL. V lost 0 bases and J 8 bases, leaving 13 bases between the germline ends. The CDR3 DNA follows: TGCGCCAGCAGCCAAGATTGGGGCAGGGACGGCTACACCTTC. Translation gives CASSQDWGRDGYTF.

The gene calls are TRBV29-1 and TRBJ1-2; the D gene is possibly TRBD1 (5 bases). The ends were cut back, 1 base at V and 4 bases at J, with 13 bases in the middle. Germline-derived CDR1 and CDR2 are SQVTM and ANQGSEA. The CDR3 contains 14 residues. CDR3 bases: TGCAGCGTTGAAGGGACGGGGCTCCCCTATGGCTACACCTTC. Residues: CSVEGTGLPYGYTF.

V is TRBV4-2 and J is TRBJ1-1; 7 bases match TRBD1. Trimming at V came to 1 base and at J to 4 bases, leaving 9 bases not matched to a gene. The CDR3 is 16 amino acids. Germline CDR1 LGHNA, CDR2 YNFKEQ. The CDR3 region is CASSQGVDRAVTEAFF. The CDR3 region has the DNA TGTGCCAGCAGCCAAGGGGTAGACAGGGCGGTCACTGAAGCTTTCTTT.